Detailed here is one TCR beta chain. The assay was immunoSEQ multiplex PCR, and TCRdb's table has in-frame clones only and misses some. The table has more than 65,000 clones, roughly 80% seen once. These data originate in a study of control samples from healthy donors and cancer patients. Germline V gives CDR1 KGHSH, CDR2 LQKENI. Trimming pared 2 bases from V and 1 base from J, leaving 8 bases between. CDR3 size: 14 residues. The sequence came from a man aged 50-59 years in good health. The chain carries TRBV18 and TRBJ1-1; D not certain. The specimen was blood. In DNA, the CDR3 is TGTGCCAGCTCACCAGAATTCCGGAACACTGAAGCTTTCTTT. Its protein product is CASSPEFRNTEAFF. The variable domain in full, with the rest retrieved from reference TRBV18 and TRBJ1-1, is NAGVMQNPRHLVRRRGQEARLRCSPMKGHSHVYWYRQLPEEGLKFMVYLQKENIIDESGMPKERFSAEFPKEGPSILRIQQVVRGDSAAYFCASSPEFRNTEAFFGQGTRLTVV.